This T cell receptor (beta chain) was identified in a study of shared clonotypes between healthy human individuals (dated by TCRdb to the early 2020s). In terms of the full investigation: A few men and two women, aged 18 to 49 years, made up the cohort. For each donor, CD4 naive and CD4 memory were each run on three plates, CD8 naive on two plates, and CD8 memory on one plate. The study deeply sequenced blood TCR repertoires of about five healthy adults to estimate repertoire size and the extent of clonotype sharing between individuals. To increase sequencing depth and limit assay-specific biases, different laboratories used diverse techniques to prepare libraries and sequence TCR repertoires. Each donor's leukapheresis produced roughly between roughly 0.85 and 10 billion PBMCs. General study outcomes and caveats: Even with the large sequencing depth, rarefaction of the sorted-subset datasets indicated that sequencing was incomplete. Compared with non-shared clonotypes, clonotypes shared by all four sorted-subset donors had higher generation probabilities. Larger estimated clonotype richness was generally found for naive subsets than for memory subsets. Sampling was restricted to blood, and TCR repertoires in tissues likely differ from the TCR repertoires found in blood. Pairwise subsampling led to the expectation that sequencing depth would affect the degree of clonotype sharing among donors. When several donors were compared, the shared fraction of clonotypes was about 5.5% for naive CD4, over 3% for naive CD8, more than 2% for memory CD4, and roughly 0.43% for memory CD8. Because the study included only a small number of donors, the genetic and exposure-history diversity represented was limited.

For this clone: Its target antigen remains unknown. It has no much larger one-base neighbor in the sample; base qualities were not kept.

The germline V gene sets CDR1 to MGHRA and CDR2 to YSYEKL. The CDR3 holds 17 amino acids from the cysteine to the phenylalanine. CDR3 DNA only is kept here, 51 bases in frame from base 1. V drops 3 bases and J drops 2 bases, leaving 17 bases in between. CD8 naive samples were obtained by positive selection for CCR7 among CD45RO-negative cells, yielding a CD45RA+CCR7+ population from which TemRA cells were excluded. Healthy HIV-negative adults with no recently reported acute infections or vaccinations were included as donors. Every donor was a Caucasian adult residing in Nashville, Tennessee, USA. Blood was collected by leukapheresis, and PBMCs were isolated by Ficoll-Histopaque density gradient centrifugation and then cryopreserved in liquid nitrogen vapor phase. Purity and quantity of every magnetically sorted T cell population were checked by analytical flow cytometry. Each sorted fraction had its genomic DNA isolated and then quantified by UV absorbance on a Nanodrop 2000c.

Using the deep immunoSEQ assay, TCR CDR3 regions were amplified from genomic DNA by multiplex PCR. Extracted genomic DNA from each cell subset was distributed evenly across all wells of several immunoSEQ 96-well plates, and each plate was treated as a replicate. For sorted subsets, roughly 200 ng genomic DNA, equal to 25,000 to 35,000 T cell genomes, was loaded into each replicate PCR. The purified libraries were quantified using a Qubit 3.0 fluorometer, sized with a Bioanalyzer 2100, and then quantified again using the KAPA Library Quantification kit. Every immunoSEQ 96-well plate was sequenced on a dedicated single-read 150-cycle Illumina NextSeq 550 flow cell. Regarding the original processing steps: The immunoSEQ output contained only junctional sequences without quality scores, so filtering could not match that applied to full-length reads. To assign V/J genes and CDR3, sequences were annotated against IMGT germline references using PyIR, a Python wrapper for IgBLAST v1.9. Reads were removed for weak V/J assignments (E-value above 1e-6), missing CDR3, stop codons, out-of-frame junctions, or ambiguous translated residues. A V3J clonotype was defined by an identical inferred V gene, J gene, and CDR3 amino acid sequence. The percentage overlap between two repertoires was calculated by dividing the number of shared unique clonotypes by the size of the smaller repertoire. Richness of each repertoire was evaluated using RTK rarefaction, the Chao1 estimator, and Recon v2.1 estimates of unobserved clonotypes. For all TCRbeta clonotypes obtained by the gDNA method from four donors, generation probabilities were computed with OLGA. This immuneACCESS table, as held by TCRdb, lists in-frame sequences with V and J called but not all clones. Of the missing ones, under half trace to an unresolved V gene in checked studies; the others have no known cause. For V, J and clone size, that table is used; D and trimming come from the DNA. The sample records about 2.1 million clones, roughly 93% of which are singletons. Around 1.7% of the sample goes to the ten largest clones.

The specimen sequenced was naive CD8+ T cells from PBMCs. Interpreted using the paper, the cell subset or site label stands for: CD45RA+CCR7+. This TCR derives from a young man in good health. Some clones in this sample may be carry-over from other donors' samples. The rearrangement combines TRBV4-1 with TRBJ2-1; D gene: possibly TRBD2, on 5 matching bases. The CDR3 loop reads CASSHTGVGGAYNEQFF. In nucleotides, the sequence is TGCGCCAGCAGCCACACCGGGGTGGGCGGAGCCTACAATGAGCAGTTCTTC.